Listed here is a single T cell receptor (beta chain). The clone's antigen remains unknown. Base qualities are not provided; no much larger clone lies one nucleotide away. TCRbeta CDR3 regions were amplified from genomic DNA using the immunoSEQ Assay, a bias-controlled multiplex PCR. Per the original workflow: The number of nucleated cells in each sample was estimated by amplification of reference gene primers within the assay. Sequence reads were collapsed and filtered to measure the absolute abundance of every unique TCRbeta CDR3 rearrangement. For each sample, productive Simpson clonality was calculated as the square root of Simpson's diversity index across productive rearrangements. TCRdb limited this immuneACCESS table to in-frame rearrangements with V and J called. A share of clones is missing; checked studies link under half to unresolved V genes, and the rest is unexplained. V and J calls and clone size are those listed in that table; D and trimming were worked out from the DNA. The sample table shows about 160,000 clones, and roughly 80% are seen once. The top ten hold 7% of the sample.

In Seattle, one collaborating source enrolled patients while the infection was active and tracked those patients longitudinally over the course of disease. Collaborating institutions collected whole blood in K2EDTA tubes following their own protocols. Collaborator samples were shipped for TCRbeta analysis as frozen whole blood, isolated PBMCs, or DNA extracted from either sample type. The sample belongs to a study of blood T cell repertoires in COVID-19 (dated by TCRdb to about 2020). Broadly, across the study: Samples from collaborators originated in the United States, Italy and Spain and spanned both the acute and convalescent phases of COVID-19. Samples came from the ongoing ImmuneRACE study (first 160 participants) plus 1,254 subjects from 6 global collaborators. A de-identified subject ID, COVID-19 status, age in years and sex were almost always included in the sample metadata. The repertoires were made available in a free public database intended to serve as a resource for research on the immune response to SARS-CoV-2. The material from the prospective study consisted of cDNA or gDNA derived from T cells, B-cell-depleted T cells, or PBMCs. Deeply sampled blood TCRbeta repertoires from subjects exposed to, actively infected with, or recovered from COVID-19 were included in the dataset. HLA class I and class II types, where available, came from metadata supplied by the sample provider rather than from assay-based typing.

Trimming at the junction amounts to 4 bases on V and 9 bases on J, and the germline ends lie 13 bases apart. The CDR3 runs 13 amino acids, cysteine and phenylalanine included. Solely the CDR3 DNA is kept, with 39 bases framed from the first base. CDR1 and CDR2, looked up from the germline V gene, are MDHEN and SYDVKM. What the research found in general, with its limitations: How much clinical and demographic metadata was included differed by source and by participant, and the metadata was provided uncurated.

The sample taken for sequencing was peripheral blood. This receptor chain uses TRBV28 and TRBJ1-5; no D segment can be confidently identified. The TCR comes from a woman aged 40 to 55 with COVID-19, enrolled during active disease. Read as DNA, the sequence is TGTGCCAGCAGTTCCGGATCCACGGGGCCCCAGCATTTT. This translates into CASSSGSTGPQHF.